Listed below are T cell receptor beta chains from one sample, sequenced in a study of regulatory T cells in long-lasting Graves disease. TCRdb recomputed calls from the multiplex PCR reads with MiXCR, one row per CDR3 protein. The sample yields some 400,000 distinct CDR3 sequences, under 15% seen once. These data also formed part of another study, on T cells in Graves' hyperthyroidism and ophthalmopathy.

Sequencing used peripheral blood mononuclear cells (PBMCs), obtained at new diagnosis, from a patient treated with antithyroid drugs. These TCRs come from a woman younger than 45 with Graves disease. CDR3s include the opening cysteine and the closing phenylalanine or tryptophan. D genes are given only for firm matches. Clone size, where shown, is once, few, many, or a class for clones that have expanded.

>TRBV20-1|few|.|TRBJ1-5
TGCAGTGCTAGATTCGGGGGGGCCCCCCGGCCCCAGCATTTT
CSARFGGAPRPQHF
>TRBV18|.|.|TRBJ2-7
TGTGCCAGCTCACCGTTGGGCCTCCTAGGGAGCTACGAGCAGTACTTC
CASSPLGLLGSYEQYF
>TRBV5-5|.|.|TRBJ1-5
TGTGCCAGCAGCCCCTGGATGGACAATCAGCCCCAGCATTTT
CASSPWMDNQPQHF
>TRBV18|many|.|TRBJ2-1
TGTGCCAGCTCACCACCGATTGGTTCCCGAGACAATGAGCAGTTCTTC
CASSPPIGSRDNEQFF
>TRBV7-2|.|.|TRBJ2-3
TGTGCCAGCAGCTTGTCCGGGCCAACCAATACGCAGTATTTT
CASSLSGPTNTQYF
>TRBV28|many|.|TRBJ2-1
TGTGCCAGCAGTTACGGGCTAGTCCCATCCAATGAGCAGTTCTTC
CASSYGLVPSNEQFF
>TRBV6-2/TRBV6-3|.|.|TRBJ1-3
TGTGCCAGCAGTGGGGCCGCGGCAGGTGGAAACACCATATATTTT
CASSGAAAGGNTIYF
>TRBV4-1|few|.|TRBJ2-3
TGCGCCAGCAGCCAAGTCGGGCGGGATACGCAGTATTTT
CASSQVGRDTQYF
>TRBV30|many|TRBD2|TRBJ2-3
TGTGCCTGGGGGACTAGCGGGAGTCAAGCAGATACGCAGTATTTT
CAWGTSGSQADTQYF
>TRBV7-2|many|.|TRBJ2-7
TGTGCCAGCAGCCCCATAAGACTATGGGAATCCTACGAGCAGTACTTC
CASSPIRLWESYEQYF
>TRBV15|many|.|TRBJ2-7
TGTGCCACCAGCAGAGCGCAGGGAAGCTCCTACGAGCAGTACTTC
CATSRAQGSSYEQYF
>TRBV5-1|.|TRBD1|TRBJ2-2
TGCGCCAGCGGGATTTCGACAGGGGTTAGCACCGGGGAGCTGTTTTTT
CASGISTGVSTGELFF
>TRBV28|.|.|TRBJ1-5
TGTGCCAGCAGTTGGGACATGCCCGCCCCCCCCCAGCATTTT
CASSWDMPAPPQHF
>TRBV5-1|.|TRBD1|TRBJ2-3
TGCGCCAGCAGCTTGGAACAGGGGGCTAGGTCCGATACGCAGTATTTT
CASSLEQGARSDTQYF
>TRBV10-3|many|TRBD1|TRBJ1-2
TGTGCCATCAGTTCTCCGACAGGGCGATATGGCTACACCTTC
CAISSPTGRYGYTF
>TRBV10-3|many|.|TRBJ1-1
TGTGCCATCAGTGAGAGAGGAGCTAACACTGAAGCTTTCTTT
CAISERGANTEAFF
>TRBV2|.|.|TRBJ2-1
TGTGCCAGCAGAAGTGGACTCGCCCCACCCAAATACGAGCAGTTCTTC
CASRSGLAPPKYEQFF
>TRBV15|many|TRBD2|TRBJ2-1
TGTGCCACCAGCAGAGATGCCAGCGGGGGTTACAATGAGCAGTTCTTC
CATSRDASGGYNEQFF
>TRBV7-2|many|.|TRBJ2-5
TGTGCCAGCCGCTACCGAGAGACCCAGTACTTC
CASRYRETQYF
>TRBV10-3|.|TRBD1|TRBJ2-1
TGTGCCATCGGGACAGGGAAGGGAGAGCAGTTCTTC
CAIGTGKGEQFF
>TRBV24-1|few|TRBD1|TRBJ2-2
TGTGCCACCGGGACAGGGAGAAACACCGGGGAGCTGTTTTTT
CATGTGRNTGELFF
>TRBV7-6|many|.|TRBJ2-3
TGTGCCAGCAGCGGCAGGGATGATACGCAGTATTTT
CASSGRDDTQYF
>TRBV18|.|.|TRBJ1-1
TGTGCCAGCTCACCCTTTCGACAGGAAGGGACCAGGGGCACTGAAGCTTTCTTT
CASSPFRQEGTRGTEAFF
>TRBV20-1|.|TRBD2|TRBJ2-1
TGCAGTGCCGCCTCCGGGACTAGCGGGACCCTCAATGAGCAGTTCTTC
CSAASGTSGTLNEQFF
>TRBV11-2|many|TRBD2|TRBJ2-2
TGTGCCAGCAGCTTAGCGGGGAGTCTAGCGGGAGGCGGGGAGCTGTTTTTT
CASSLAGSLAGGGELFF
>TRBV7-2|.|TRBD1|TRBJ2-2
TGTGCCAGCAGCTTCGGACAGGGTACCGGGGAGCTGTTTTTT
CASSFGQGTGELFF
>TRBV28|many|TRBD2|TRBJ2-7
TGTGCCAGCAGTTCGTTGACTAGCGGACTCTACGAGCAGTACTTC
CASSSLTSGLYEQYF
>TRBV30|many|TRBD2|TRBJ2-7
TGTGCCTGGACTAGCGGGAGGACCCACGAGCAGTACTTC
CAWTSGRTHEQYF
>TRBV6-8|.|TRBD1|TRBJ1-1
TGTGCCAGCAGTTACGCGTTGACAGGGGGACTGTACACTGAAGCTTTCTTT
CASSYALTGGLYTEAFF
>TRBV20-1|.|.|TRBJ2-1
TGCAGTGCTAGAGGACTAGTTGGCTACAATGAGCGGTTCTTC
CSARGLVGYNERFF
>TRBV27|.|TRBD1|TRBJ1-1
TGTGCCAGCAGACAGGGGGGGAACACTGAAGCTTTCTTT
CASRQGGNTEAFF
>TRBV12-3/TRBV12-4|many|TRBD1|TRBJ2-5
TGTGCCAGCAGTTTAGGACAGGGCTTGGAGACCCAGTACTTC
CASSLGQGLETQYF
>TRBV10-1|.|TRBD2|TRBJ2-7
TGCGCCACCCGACTAGCGGGAATCTACGAGCAGTACTTC
CATRLAGIYEQYF
>TRBV9|few|.|TRBJ1-4
TGTGCCAGCAGCGTGGGTAGGGTGTCCGAAAAACTGTTTTTT
CASSVGRVSEKLFF
>TRBV4-1|once|.|TRBJ2-3
TGCGCCAGCAGCCAAGATGTATGGAGACGGAGGTCGGATACGCAGTATTTT
CASSQDVWRRRSDTQYF
>TRBV10-3|many|TRBD1|TRBJ2-1
TGTGCCACAGAGCTGTCCGGGACAGGGGGCGCTCCCAACCGGGGGGGGCCCTACAATGAGCAGTTCTTC
CATELSGTGGAPNRGGPYNEQFF
>TRBV29-1|many|TRBD1|TRBJ2-2
TGCAGCGTTTTTGCAGGGGGAACCGGGGAGCTGTTTTTT
CSVFAGGTGELFF
>TRBV6-9|many|.|TRBJ2-7
TGTGCCAGCAGTTACCGGGACTTAGCCTACGAGCAGTACTTC
CASSYRDLAYEQYF
>TRBV11-2|many|TRBD2|TRBJ2-7
TGTGCCAGCAGCCCTAGCACTAGCGGCCACGAGCAGTACTTC
CASSPSTSGHEQYF
>TRBV28|many|TRBD1|TRBJ1-4
TGTGCCAGCAGGGCTGGACAGGGGAATGAAAAACTGTTTTTT
CASRAGQGNEKLFF
>TRBV7-9|many|.|TRBJ2-1
TGTGCCAGCAGCCAAACAGGGATTGACCACAATGAGCAGTTCTTC
CASSQTGIDHNEQFF
>TRBV28|.|.|TRBJ2-4
TGTGCCAGCAGAGAGTTAGCCAAAAACATTCAGTACTTC
CASRELAKNIQYF
>TRBV20-1|many|.|TRBJ2-5
TGCAGTGCTAGCGGGGATAGAGAGACCCAGTACTTC
CSASGDRETQYF
>TRBV20-1|many|.|TRBJ2-1
TGCAGTGCTAACCGGCCGAGGGCGGACCCAAAGTCCTACAATGAGCAGTTCTTC
CSANRPRADPKSYNEQFF
>TRBV19|.|.|TRBJ1-1
TGTGCCAGTGATACCGGGACAACGAACACTGAAGCTTTCTTT
CASDTGTTNTEAFF
>TRBV18|many|.|TRBJ2-1
TGTGCCAGCTCACCACGATCCCCGGGCTATGAGCAGTTCTTC
CASSPRSPGYEQFF
>TRBV12-3/TRBV12-4|many|TRBD2|TRBJ2-1
TGTGCCAGCAGTGGAGGACTAGCGGGAGATGACAACAATGAGCAGTTCTTC
CASSGGLAGDDNNEQFF
>TRBV12-3/TRBV12-4|many|TRBD2|TRBJ2-5
TGTGCCAGCAGCACGGGACTAGCGGGAGGAGAGACCCAGTACTTC
CASSTGLAGGETQYF
>TRBV3-1|.|.|TRBJ2-2
TGTGCCAGCAGCCAAGGCCCCGGACCGGCGGCGAACACCGGGGAGCTGTTTTTT
CASSQGPGPAANTGELFF
>TRBV12-3/TRBV12-4|many|TRBD2|TRBJ2-1
TGTGCCAGCAGTACCACTAGCGGGGCGGCTTTTAATGAGCAGTTCTTC
CASSTTSGAAFNEQFF
>TRBV20-1|many|TRBD2|TRBJ2-7
TGCAGTGCCGTCGGACTAGCGGGCCCCTACGAGCAGTACTTC
CSAVGLAGPYEQYF
>TRBV5-1|.|.|TRBJ2-5
TGCGCCAGCAGCTTGGGACAGTCATACCAAGAGACCCAGTACTTC
CASSLGQSYQETQYF
>TRBV14|.|.|TRBJ1-1
TGTGCCAGCAGCCGAGGGTGGCGTGAAGCTTTCTTT
CASSRGWREAFF
>TRBV2|many|.|TRBJ1-1
TGTGCCACTGGGAACACTGAAGCTTTCTTT
CATGNTEAFF
>TRBV3-1|many|TRBD2|TRBJ2-1
TGTGCCAGCAGCCTGGGCCCTAGCGGGACTAATGAGCAGTTCTTC
CASSLGPSGTNEQFF
>TRBV9|few|TRBD2|TRBJ2-2
TGTGCCAGCAGCTTCCTTGGACTAGCGGGAGAGCCCGGGGAGCTGTTTTTT
CASSFLGLAGEPGELFF
>TRBV28|many|.|TRBJ2-1
TGTGCCAGCCGGGGCTTTGACAATGAGCAGTTCTTC
CASRGFDNEQFF
>TRBV28|many|TRBD1|TRBJ1-6
TGTGCCAGCAGGACCACCATAGGGACAGGGGCGTCCGCGGGATCACCCCTCCACTTT
CASRTTIGTGASAGSPLHF
>TRBV29-1|few|TRBD2|TRBJ2-5
TGCAGCGTCCCGGTAGCGGGAGGGGGCGAGACCCAGTACTTC
CSVPVAGGGETQYF
>TRBV28|many|.|TRBJ2-5
TGTGCCAGCACTCTGGCGGCGGCAGGGGTGGAGACCCAGTACTTC
CASTLAAAGVETQYF